This record looks at one T cell receptor beta chain sequence and its context. The data are from a study of shared clonotypes between healthy human individuals. This CDR3 comprises 15 residues. Per germline, CDR1 SNHLY and CDR2 FYNNEI. Trimming cost V 11 bases and J 2 bases, with 19 bases left between them. The repertoire was sequenced with immunoSEQ multiplex PCR; TCRdb's copy has only in-frame clones and lacks some. Among around 2.1 million clones listed, 90% to 97% were seen once. Specimen: naive CD4+ T cells sorted from blood. Subset described: CD45RA+ positively selected. V gene TRBV2 combines with J gene TRBJ2-1, with a possible D match to TRBD2 (7 bases). This sequence was found in a man younger than 30 in good health. CDR3 protein: CAATIGGGPYNEQFF. DNA of the CDR3: TGTGCCGCAACGATAGGGGGGGGACCCTACAATGAGCAGTTCTTC. The full variable domain, its missing parts supplied by reference TRBV2 and TRBJ2-1, is EPEVTQTPSHQVTQMGQEVILRCVPISNHLYFYWYRQILGQKVEFLVSFYNNEISEKSEIFDDQFSVERPDGSNFTLKIRSTKLEDSAMYFCAATIGGGPYNEQFFGPGTRLTVL.